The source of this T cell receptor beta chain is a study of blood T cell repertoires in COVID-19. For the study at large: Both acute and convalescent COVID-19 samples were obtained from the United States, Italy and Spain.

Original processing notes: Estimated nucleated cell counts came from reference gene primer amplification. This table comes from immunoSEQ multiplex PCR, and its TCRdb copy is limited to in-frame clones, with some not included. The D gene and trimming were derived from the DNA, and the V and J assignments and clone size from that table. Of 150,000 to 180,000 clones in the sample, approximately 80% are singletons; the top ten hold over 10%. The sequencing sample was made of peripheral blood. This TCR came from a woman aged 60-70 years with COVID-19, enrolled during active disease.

In DNA, the CDR3 is TGTGCCAGCAGTTTAAGCAGGCTCAATGAGCAGTTCTTC. It codes for CASSLSRLNEQFF. V is TRBV12-3 or TRBV12-4 and J is TRBJ2-1; D uncertain. The V and J ends lost 2 bases and 6 bases respectively, with 8 bases between them. The CDR3 totals 13 residues.